This entry lists 28 T cell receptor beta chains sequenced from one sample in a study of cytomegalovirus exposure and HLA in healthy donors. The PCR used 60 Vbeta and 13 Jbeta primers. Libraries were prepared by immunoSEQ multiplex PCR; TCRdb keeps only in-frame clonotypes and omits some of them. The table has tens of thousands of clones, roughly 82% seen once. The sequenced sample was PBMCs. Receptors were obtained from a male donor in good health and CMV-seropositive.

The chain couples TRBV4-2 to TRBJ2-5, with 7 positions matching TRBD1. Germline trimming cut 3 bases from V and 5 bases from J; bases unmatched to any gene: 9. CDR1 is LGHNA, CDR2 YNFKEQ, per germline. This CDR3 contains 15 residues. In DNA, the CDR3 is TGTGCCAGCAGCCAGACAGGGACACTCGGGGAGACCCAGTACTTC. Its protein product is CASSQTGTLGETQYF.

The V gene is TRBV2, the J gene TRBJ1-2; 7 bases fit TRBD1. J lost 1 base, V lost 7 bases, and 9 bases had no gene match. Germline V CDR1 and CDR2: SNHLY, FYNNEI. The CDR3 extends over 15 amino acids. The CDR3 loop reads CASTGQTIFNYGYTF. CDR3 DNA sequence: TGTGCCAGCACGGGACAGACGATTTTTAACTATGGCTACACCTTC. Filled out from reference TRBV2 and TRBJ1-2, the complete variable domain reads EPEVTQTPSHQVTQMGQEVILRCVPISNHLYFYWYRQILGQKVEFLVSFYNNEISEKSEIFDDQFSVERPDGSNFTLKIRSTKLEDSAMYFCASTGQTIFNYGYTFGSGTRLTVV.

The chain employs TRBV6-5 and TRBJ1-2, with 7 nucleotides matching TRBD1. The CDR3 contains 15 residues. The germline V gene encodes CDR1 MNHEY and CDR2 SVGAGI. The V gene end was trimmed by 6 bases and the J gene end by 2 bases; junction bases not matched to a gene: 9. CDR3 protein: CASSRPSTGNYGYTF. The CDR3 DNA sequence: TGTGCCAGCAGCCGACCTTCGACAGGGAACTATGGCTACACCTTC.

The V gene is TRBV19, the J gene TRBJ1-5; D is unclear. Germline lookup yields CDR1 LNHDA and CDR2 SQIVND (reference sequence). The CDR3 covers 15 residues. The ends were cut back, 3 bases at V and 1 base at J, with 10 bases in the middle. CDR3 coding DNA: TGTGCCAGTAGTATCACAAGTACGAGCAATCAGCCCCAGCATTTT. Translation: CASSITSTSNQPQHF.

As for this clone: One junction end disagrees with the germline gene, perhaps due to a read error. This chain joins TRBV7-9 and TRBJ2-5; no reliable D call. Germline V gene sequence: CDR1 SEHNR, CDR2 FQNEAQ (reference sequence). The CDR3 covers 16 residues. CDR3 nucleotide sequence: TGTTCCAGCAGCTTAGTCGTTGTAAACACCCAAGAGACCCAGTACTTC. Its translation is CSSSLVVVNTQETQYF.

A single count supports this clone. This chain connects TRBV18 to TRBJ1-5; D might be TRBD1 (6 bases). Germline V gene lookup returns CDR1 KGHSH and CDR2 LQKENI. The ends were cut back, 0 bases at V and 7 bases at J, with 13 bases in the middle. The CDR3 totals 15 residues. The CDR3 DNA follows: TGTGCCAGCTCACCACCGGGCAGGGGTGGACAGCCCCAGCATTTT. Translating it yields CASSPPGRGGQPQHF.

The sample holds one count of this clone. The genes are TRBV11-2 and TRBJ2-3; D unclear. The V end was cut by 5 bases, the J end by 10 bases, with 16 bases between. This CDR3 region has 13 residues. From germline, CDR1 is SGHAT and CDR2 FQNNGV. The CDR3 loop is CASSPGPRASQYF. The CDR3 DNA reads as TGTGCCAGCAGCCCTGGGCCCCGCGCGTCGCAGTATTTT.

This chain links TRBV28 with TRBJ2-1; 12 bases match TRBD2. Trimming removed 2 bases from V and 2 bases from J; junction bases left unmatched: 10. The CDR3 has 19 residues. From germline, CDR1 is MDHEN and CDR2 SYDVKM. The DNA of the CDR3 is TGTGCCAGCAGTTTAACGGTGACTAGCGGGAGAGGGCCCTACAATGAGCAGTTCTTC. It codes for CASSLTVTSGRGPYNEQFF.

J is TRBJ1-3 and V is TRBV30, with D maybe TRBD1 (5 bases). The V gene lost 7 bases and the J gene lost 2 bases, with 15 bases spanning the gap. This CDR3 has 14 amino acids. Germline assignment: CDR1 GTSNPN and CDR2 SVGIG (reference sequence). The CDR3 loop is CAYRPGHAGNTIYF. CDR3 nucleotides: TGTGCCTATCGGCCTGGACATGCTGGAAACACCATATATTTT.

The V gene is TRBV9, the J gene TRBJ1-4; TRBD1 matches 7 bases. Germline V gene lookup returns CDR1 SGDLS and CDR2 YYNGEE. The CDR3 length is 14 residues. Trimming removed 4 bases from V and 4 bases from J; junction bases left unmatched: 4. CDR3 sequence reads: CASSSGQSNEKLFF. The CDR3, as DNA: TGTGCCAGCAGCTCGGGACAGAGTAATGAAAAACTGTTTTTT.

V is TRBV5-1 and J is TRBJ2-3, with D possibly being TRBD2 (6 bases). Per germline, CDR1 SGHRS and CDR2 YFSETQ. V was cut by 5 bases and J by 3 bases, with 13 bases left in between. This CDR3 comprises 14 residues. The CDR3 sequence is CASRKRAGTDTQYF. The CDR3, as DNA: TGCGCCAGCAGGAAAAGGGCGGGAACAGATACGCAGTATTTT.

The chain recombines TRBV9 with TRBJ1-1; unclear D gene. The CDR3 contains 15 residues. In germline, CDR1 is SGDLS, CDR2 YYNGEE. With 0 bases removed from V and 2 bases from J, the gap between germline ends came to 11 bases. CDR3: CASSVAVARNTEAFF. As DNA, the CDR3 is TGTGCCAGCAGCGTAGCTGTTGCGAGAAACACTGAAGCTTTCTTT.

J is TRBJ2-7 and V is TRBV6-5, with TRBD1 as a possible D gene (5 bases). The CDR3 is 13 residues long. Between the trimmed V and J ends, which lost 5 bases and 1 base, there was a span of 9 bases. Germline assignment: CDR1 MNHEY and CDR2 SVGAGI. DNA for the CDR3: TGTGCCAGCAGTGCAGGGATTTCCTACGAGCAGTACTTC. Translating gives CASSAGISYEQYF.

This clone was observed a single time. In DNA form, the CDR3 reads TGTGCCAGTAGTACAGCCGGGACAGGGACTTATAGCAATCAGCCCCAGCATTTT. Its protein product is CASSTAGTGTYSNQPQHF. This rearrangement joins TRBV19 to TRBJ1-5, with TRBD1 matching 9 bases. The V gene's germline CDR1 is LNHDA and CDR2 SQIVND (reference sequence). The CDR3 runs to 18 residues. Unmatched junction bases numbered 10, after V lost 4 bases and J lost 0 bases.

The rearrangement uses TRBV30 and TRBJ2-3; TRBD2 is a possible D gene (5 bases). CDR1 and CDR2 from the germline V gene are GTSNPN and SVGIG (reference sequence). V was trimmed by 0 bases and J by 4 bases, leaving 11 bases between them. The CDR3 extends over 14 amino acids. CDR3 residues: CAWSVTNGADTQYF. For the CDR3, the DNA is TGTGCCTGGAGTGTGACTAACGGGGCAGATACGCAGTATTTT. Filled out from reference TRBV30 and TRBJ2-3, the complete variable domain reads SQTIHQWPATLVQPVGSPLSLECTVEGTSNPNLYWYRQAAGRGLQLLFYSVGIGQISSEVPQNLSASRPQDRQFILSSKKLLLSDSGFYLCAWSVTNGADTQYFGPGTRLTVL.

Concerning this clone itself: Other nucleotide sequences in the sample specify the same CDR3. The chain joins TRBV27 to TRBJ1-1, with D unresolved. The CDR3 has 13 amino acids. With 2 bases removed from V and 2 bases from J, the gap between germline ends came to 6 bases. The germline V gene encodes CDR1 MNHEY and CDR2 SMNVEV (reference sequence). The DNA for the CDR3 is TGTGCCAGCAGTTTAGGGAGAAACACTGAAGCTTTCTTT. It specifies CASSLGRNTEAFF.

This clone was recorded a few times. The junction departs from germline at one end; a sequencing error may be responsible. This chain uses TRBV6-1 with TRBJ1-2; TRBD1 matches 9 bases. The CDR3 is 15 residues long. Germline V gene sequence: CDR1 MNHNS, CDR2 SASEGT. CDR3 in DNA: TGTGCCAGCACTGAACAGGGGGCGCATCGCTATGGCTACACCTTC. Protein product: CASTEQGAHRYGYTF.

This chain links TRBV6-1 with TRBJ2-7; 7 nucleotides line up with TRBD2. The germline CDR1 and CDR2 sequences are MNHNS and SASEGT. The J segment lost 3 bases and the V segment lost 8 bases, leaving 10 bases of the junction unmatched. The CDR3 length is 14 residues. The CDR3 region is CASGVIGGGYEQYF. DNA of the CDR3: TGTGCCAGCGGCGTGATAGGCGGGGGCTACGAGCAGTACTTC.

The chain carries TRBV6-1 and TRBJ2-7, with TRBD2 matching over 10 bases. The CDR3 is 14 amino acids. With V trimmed by 4 bases and J by 4 bases, 4 bases remained unmatched. Germline V gives CDR1 MNHNS, CDR2 SASEGT. This CDR3 reads CASSVSGGRYEQYF. The CDR3 nucleotides are TGTGCCAGCAGTGTTAGCGGGGGGAGGTACGAGCAGTACTTC.

The chain has TRBV27 and TRBJ1-6; D is perhaps TRBD1 (6 bases). The CDR3 has 14 residues. CDR1 and CDR2 from the germline V gene are MNHEY and SMNVEV (reference sequence). V was clipped by 3 bases and J by 6 bases, with 9 bases between them. CDR3 coding DNA: TGTGCCAGCAGTTTTGGACAGCCTAATTCACCCCTCCACTTT. It is translated as CASSFGQPNSPLHF.

This chain joins TRBV10-1 and TRBJ2-3; possibly TRBD1 for D (6 bases). The germline gives CDR1 WNHNN, CDR2 SYGVQD (reference sequence). The CDR3 consists of 14 residues. Trimming cost V 3 bases and J 4 bases, with 11 bases left between them. The CDR3, as DNA: TGCGCCAGCAGTGAATTTGGGGGCTCAGATACGCAGTATTTT. Its protein is CASSEFGGSDTQYF.

CDR3 protein: CASSLTTSGGPHTQYF. The DNA of the CDR3 is TGTGCCAGCAGCTTAACGACTAGCGGGGGACCTCATACGCAGTATTTT. The chain carries TRBV7-3 and TRBJ2-3, with 12 bases that match TRBD2. V shed 0 bases and J 7 bases; nucleotides not matched to a gene: 5. CDR1 and CDR2 (germline): SGHTA, FQGTGA. CDR3 length: 16 amino acids. The whole variable domain, filled in from reference TRBV7-3 and TRBJ2-3, reads GAGVSQTPSNKVTEKGKYVELRCDPISGHTALYWYRQSLGQGPEFLIYFQGTGAADDSGLPNDRFFAVRPEGSVSTLKIQRTERGDSAVYLCASSLTTSGGPHTQYFGPGTRLTVL.

J is TRBJ1-5 and V is TRBV12-5; the match to TRBD1 covers 8 bases. Germline values: CDR1 LGHNT, CDR2 FRNRAP. The J segment lost 8 bases and the V segment lost 0 bases, leaving 9 bases of the junction unmatched. The CDR3 is 16 residues long. CDR3 in DNA: TGTGCTAGTGGTTTGGTGACAGGGGCGGCTCGGAAGCCCCAGCATTTT. Protein sequence: CASGLVTGAARKPQHF.

This sequence joins TRBV2 and TRBJ1-3; D remains unclear. CDR1 and CDR2 from the germline V gene are SNHLY and FYNNEI. The CDR3 loop spans 14 amino acids. V lost 7 bases and J 1 base, leaving 11 bases between the germline ends. The CDR3 spells CASTYMVSGNTIYF. The CDR3 region has the DNA TGTGCCAGCACCTATATGGTATCTGGAAACACCATATATTTT.

The chain joins TRBV4-3 to TRBJ2-7; 7 bases map to TRBD1. Germline CDR1 reads LGHNA; CDR2 reads YSLEER. CDR3 length: 17 residues. V was clipped by 4 bases and J by 3 bases; unmatched bases: 15. Written as DNA, the CDR3 is TGCGCCAGCAGCCTTGCAGGTGCCGGACAGGCGATCTACGAGCAGTACTTC. Protein sequence: CASSLAGAGQAIYEQYF.

This sequence joins TRBV7-2 and TRBJ2-5, with TRBD2 matching over 11 bases. The CDR3 totals 16 residues. Germline values: CDR1 SGHTA, CDR2 FQGNSA. V gave up 6 bases and J gave up 4 bases; unmatched junction bases: 10. The CDR3 DNA reads TGTGCCAGCAGATCTAGCGGGGGGCGGTTCACAGAGACCCAGTACTTC. It codes for CASRSSGGRFTETQYF.

The table lists this clone with a count of one. The chain employs TRBV5-4 and TRBJ1-5; the D is unclear. CDR3 length: 14 residues. V was shortened by 10 bases and J by 0 bases, with 14 bases between the two germline ends. The germline V gene has CDR1 SGHNT and CDR2 YYREEE (reference sequence). The CDR3 region is CASNKYNSNQPQHF. CDR3 sequence (DNA): TGTGCCTCAAACAAGTATAATAGCAATCAGCCCCAGCATTTT.

For the CDR3, the DNA is TGTGCCAGCAAGATAGGAGGAGCCAAAAACATTCAGTACTTC. This gives the protein CASKIGGAKNIQYF. The V and J genes are TRBV28 and TRBJ2-4; D may be TRBD2 (5 bases). The ends were cut back, 7 bases at V and 0 bases at J, with 10 bases in the middle. Looked up from germline, CDR1 is MDHEN and CDR2 is SYDVKM. The CDR3 runs 14 residues.